One sample yielded the 23 T cell receptor beta chains listed below, sequenced in a study of early stage breast cancer tumors. TCRdb keeps only in-frame clones here, not all; method: immunoSEQ multiplex PCR. The top ten hold roughly 31% of the sample, which has tens of thousands of clones, around 70% seen once. The sequenced sample was blood. The origin of the receptors is a person aged 45 to 60 with breast cancer.

The J gene is TRBJ1-2, the V gene TRBV6-5; no clear D. Germline V CDR1 and CDR2: MNHEY, SVGAGI. This CDR3 comprises 12 residues. The V end was cut by 2 bases, the J end by 8 bases, with 9 bases between. CDR3 coding DNA: TGTGCCAGCAGTTACAGCCCGGACGGCTACACCTTC. Encoded protein: CASSYSPDGYTF.

With respect to this clone: At the DNA level, this CDR3 is encoded by other sequences in the same sample as well. This chain connects TRBV7-3 to TRBJ2-7, with TRBD1 matching 7 bases. CDR3 length: 14 amino acids. V was pared by 1 base and J by 2 bases, with 2 bases of the junction left unmatched. The germline V gene has CDR1 SGHTA and CDR2 FQGTGA. CDR3 nucleotides: TGTGCCAGCAGCTTAAACAGGGGCCCCTACGAGCAGTACTTC. This translates into CASSLNRGPYEQYF.

CDR3 sequence (DNA): TGTGCCAGCAGCTACGAGCGGGAGAAGCAGTTCTTC. The encoded protein is CASSYEREKQFF. The V and J genes are TRBV5-5 and TRBJ2-1; TRBD2 agrees at 8 bases. CDR1 and CDR2 (germline): SGHKS, YYEKEE (reference sequence). This CDR3 is built from 12 residues. Trimming removed 3 bases from V and 11 bases from J; junction bases left unmatched: 4.

V usage is TRBV11-1 and J usage is TRBJ2-7; 10 bases are shared with TRBD1. The CDR3 extends over 16 amino acids. Trimming cost V 2 bases and J 6 bases; bases outside gene matches: 10. Germline V gene data show CDR1 as SGHAT and CDR2 as FQDESV (reference sequence). CDR3 sequence (DNA): TGTGCCAGCAGCTTAACTCTGGGACAGGGGTTATTCGAGCAGTACTTC. Encoded protein: CASSLTLGQGLFEQYF.

V is TRBV27 and J is TRBJ1-1; D is possibly TRBD1 (6 bases). The CDR3 contains 13 residues. Trimming stripped 6 bases from V and 4 bases from J, with 12 bases between. Germline V lookup: CDR1 MNHEY, CDR2 SMNVEV (reference sequence). CDR3 sequence (DNA): TGTGCCAGCAGCCTGGGAGGGGGCACTGAAGCTTTCTTT. As protein: CASSLGGGTEAFF.

This clone was detected a few times. CDR3 nucleotides: TGTGCCAGCAGCGTTAGACAAGGGGGTGGGACCGGGGAGCTGTTTTTT. Translated, it gives CASSVRQGGGTGELFF. The chain is built from TRBV9 and TRBJ2-2, with D tentatively TRBD1 (6 bases). CDR1 and CDR2 (germline): SGDLS, YYNGEE. V lost 2 bases, J lost 5 bases, and 16 bases lay in between. The CDR3 runs to 16 residues.

This clone came up a few times. V gene TRBV11-2 combines with J gene TRBJ2-2; a possible D gene is TRBD1 (7 bases). The CDR3 is made up of 15 amino acids. Germline CDR1 reads SGHAT; CDR2 reads FQNNGV. Trimming removed 5 bases from V and 0 bases from J, with 10 bases in between. CDR3 nucleotide sequence: TGTGCCAGCAGCGCAGGGGGGCCGAACACCGGGGAGCTGTTTTTT. Its translation is CASSAGGPNTGELFF.

J is TRBJ1-2 and V is TRBV7-6; weak D call: TRBD1 (5 bases). Germline V gene data show CDR1 as SGHVS and CDR2 as FNYEAQ. V was shortened by 2 bases and J by 4 bases, with 8 bases between the two germline ends. The CDR3 is 13 residues long. CDR3 DNA sequence: TGTGCCAGCAGCTTACAGGGAGGCTATGGCTACACCTTC. Its protein product is CASSLQGGYGYTF.

This clone was seen only once. The chain carries TRBV5-1 and TRBJ2-5; the D is unclear. The V gene lost 4 bases and the J gene lost 2 bases, with 21 bases spanning the gap. The germline V gene encodes CDR1 SGHRS and CDR2 YFSETQ. The CDR3 spans 17 residues. The CDR3 bases are TGCGCCAGCAGCCCCTCTATTGGCCTCCGTTCTCAAGAGACCCAGTACTTC. Translated, it gives CASSPSIGLRSQETQYF.

The chain employs TRBV4-2 and TRBJ2-1; 8 bases map to TRBD2. With 0 bases clipped from V and 0 bases from J, the junction kept 10 bases outside the gene matches. The CDR3 is 19 amino acids. The V gene's germline CDR1 is LGHNA and CDR2 YNFKEQ. CDR3 sequence reads: CASSQEGVSGAGSYNEQFF. CDR3 bases: TGTGCCAGCAGCCAAGAAGGGGTTAGCGGGGCTGGCTCCTACAATGAGCAGTTCTTC.

The sample holds a few counts of this clone. This chain joins TRBV4-3 and TRBJ2-7; 7 positions match TRBD2. This CDR3 comprises 15 residues. Germline assignment: CDR1 LGHNA and CDR2 YSLEER. V gave up 4 bases and J gave up 0 bases; unmatched junction bases: 6. In nucleotides, the CDR3 is TGCGCCAGCAGCCCAGACAGCGGGGCCTCCTACGAGCAGTACTTC. It specifies CASSPDSGASYEQYF.

The V and J genes are TRBV27 and TRBJ1-5, with 7 bases aligning to TRBD1. CDR1 MNHEY and CDR2 SMNVEV come from the germline V gene (reference sequence). The CDR3 runs to 15 residues. Trimming removed 5 bases from V and 1 base from J; junction bases left unmatched: 5. In DNA, the CDR3 is TGTGCCAGCAGTCTTGACAGGGCAAGCAATCAGCCCCAGCATTTT. Protein sequence: CASSLDRASNQPQHF.

In its sample, this clone was seen a few times. V and J are TRBV30 and TRBJ2-1; D possibly corresponds to TRBD2 (6 bases). The CDR3 has 13 residues. The germline CDR1 and CDR2 sequences are GTSNPN and SVGIG (reference sequence). Trimming took 4 bases from V and 4 from J, leaving 11 bases between them. CDR3 sequence: CAWISGFYNEQFF. Here the CDR3 DNA reads TGTGCCTGGATTAGCGGATTTTACAATGAGCAGTTCTTC.

This clone came up a few times. The identical CDR3 is also encoded by other nucleotide sequences in the sample. This chain links TRBV7-2 with TRBJ2-7; D remains unclear. Trimming took 5 bases from V and 4 from J, leaving 6 bases between them. This CDR3 is 11 amino acids long. Germline lookup yields CDR1 SGHTA and CDR2 FQGNSA. CDR3 nucleotide sequence: TGTGCCAGCAGCGAAAAATACGAGCAGTACTTC. The encoded protein is CASSEKYEQYF. The full variable domain, in which reference TRBV7-2 and TRBJ2-7 provide the parts outside the CDR3, is GAGVSQSPSNKVTEKGKDVELRCDPISGHTALYWYRQSLGQGLEFLIYFQGNSAPDKSGLPSDRFSAERTGGSVSTLTIQRTQQEDSAVYLCASSEKYEQYFGPGTRLTVT.

This clone was picked up one time. This chain connects TRBV5-1 to TRBJ2-7; 7 bases line up with TRBD1. Germline CDR1 reads SGHRS; CDR2 reads YFSETQ. There are 16 residues in the CDR3. V lost 0 bases and J lost 2; bases outside the gene matches: 8. This CDR3 is CASSLASGTAAYEQYF. CDR3 sequence (DNA): TGCGCCAGCAGCTTGGCCTCCGGGACAGCAGCCTACGAGCAGTACTTC.

Here the CDR3 DNA reads TGTGCCAGCTCACCTAGTAGCCGGGACACTGAAGCTTTCTTT. Its protein is CASSPSSRDTEAFF. The chain couples TRBV18 to TRBJ1-1; D is uncertain. The germline V gene has CDR1 KGHSH and CDR2 LQKENI. The V and J ends lost 3 bases and 3 bases respectively, with 11 bases between them. CDR3 size: 14 residues. Variable domain in full (rest from reference TRBV18 and TRBJ1-1): NAGVMQNPRHLVRRRGQEARLRCSPMKGHSHVYWYRQLPEEGLKFMVYLQKENIIDESGMPKERFSAEFPKEGPSILRIQQVVRGDSAAYFCASSPSSRDTEAFFGQGTRLTVV.

This chain connects TRBV6-1 to TRBJ1-5; TRBD1 is a possible D gene (6 bases). In germline, CDR1 is MNHNS, CDR2 SASEGT. Between the trimmed V and J ends, which lost 2 bases and 2 bases, there was a span of 16 bases. CDR3 length equals 17 residues. The CDR3 coding sequence is TGTGCCAGCAGTGAATCTCTGGGGGGGGCAGGCAATCAGCCCCAGCATTTT. Protein sequence: CASSESLGGAGNQPQHF.

This chain's CDR3 is CASSMERELLNEQFF. The CDR3 DNA follows: TGTGCCAGTAGTATGGAGCGGGAGCTGTTGAATGAGCAGTTCTTC. The chain recombines TRBV19 with TRBJ2-1; the match to TRBD2 covers 8 bases. V shed 3 bases, J shed 7 bases, and the junction held 8 bases outside the gene matches. This CDR3 has 15 amino acids. Germline-derived CDR1 and CDR2 are LNHDA and SQIVND (reference sequence).

The rearrangement joins TRBV7-2 to TRBJ2-7; D is uncertain. CDR3 length: 12 amino acids. V lost 1 base to trimming and J lost 2 bases, with 3 bases between them. CDR1 SGHTA and CDR2 FQGNSA come from the germline V gene. Here the CDR3 DNA reads TGTGCCAGCAGCTTAGACGCCTACGAGCAGTACTTC. Its protein product is CASSLDAYEQYF.

The rearrangement uses TRBV7-2 and TRBJ2-1; 8 bases align to TRBD2. CDR1 SGHTA and CDR2 FQGNSA come from the germline V gene. Trimming cost V 4 bases and J 5 bases; bases outside gene matches: 7. The CDR3 runs to 15 residues. CDR3 sequence (DNA): TGTGCCAGCAGCTCGGGACTAGGAGGAGACAATGAGCAGTTCTTC. It codes for CASSSGLGGDNEQFF.

The chain uses TRBV12-5 and TRBJ2-5; D tentatively fits TRBD1 or TRBD2 (5 bases each). V lost 7 bases to trimming and J lost 2 bases, with 11 bases between them. Germline V gene sequence: CDR1 LGHNT, CDR2 FRNRAP. This CDR3 region has 13 residues. CDR3 region: CASVPWGQETQYF. For the CDR3, the DNA is TGTGCTAGTGTCCCTTGGGGGCAAGAGACCCAGTACTTC.

The chain has TRBV7-9 and TRBJ1-3; the D gene is possibly TRBD1 (6 bases). From germline, CDR1 is SEHNR and CDR2 FQNEAQ (reference sequence). The CDR3 extends over 15 amino acids. V lost 1 base, J lost 5 bases, and 12 bases lay in between. The CDR3 loop reads CASSLGAQGRNTIYF. The CDR3 bases are TGTGCCAGCAGCTTAGGCGCACAGGGAAGAAACACCATATATTTT.

The chain couples TRBV4-1 to TRBJ2-1, with a weak D call TRBD2 (6 bases). CDR1 MGHRA and CDR2 YSYEKL come from the germline V gene. This CDR3 is 13 amino acids long. V dropped 1 base and J dropped 7 bases, with 8 bases sitting between them. The CDR3, as DNA: TGCGCCAGCAGCCAAGGGGGGGAAAATGAGCAGTTCTTC. Translation: CASSQGGENEQFF.